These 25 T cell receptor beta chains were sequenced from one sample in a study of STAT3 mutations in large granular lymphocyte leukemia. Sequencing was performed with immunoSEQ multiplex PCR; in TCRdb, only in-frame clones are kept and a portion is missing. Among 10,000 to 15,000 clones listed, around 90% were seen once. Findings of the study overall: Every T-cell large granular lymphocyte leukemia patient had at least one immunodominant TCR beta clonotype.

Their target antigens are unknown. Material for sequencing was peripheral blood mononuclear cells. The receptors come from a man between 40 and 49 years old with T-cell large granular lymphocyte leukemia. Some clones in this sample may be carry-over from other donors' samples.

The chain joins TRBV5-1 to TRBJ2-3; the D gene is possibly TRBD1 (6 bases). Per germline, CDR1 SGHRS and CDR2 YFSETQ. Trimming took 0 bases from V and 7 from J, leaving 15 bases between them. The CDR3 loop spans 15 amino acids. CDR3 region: CASSLEQGLINTQYF. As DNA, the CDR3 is TGCGCCAGCAGCTTGGAACAGGGCCTCATTAATACGCAGTATTTT.

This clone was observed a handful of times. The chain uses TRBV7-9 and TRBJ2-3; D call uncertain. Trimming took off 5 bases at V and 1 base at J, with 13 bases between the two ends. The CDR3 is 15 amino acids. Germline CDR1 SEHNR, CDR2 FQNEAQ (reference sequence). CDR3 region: CASSASGSRTDTQYF. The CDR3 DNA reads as TGTGCCAGCAGCGCTTCCGGGTCCCGCACAGATACGCAGTATTTT.

CDR3: CASSAHGGENQETQYF. CDR3 DNA sequence: TGTGCCAGCAGCGCCCACGGGGGCGAGAACCAAGAGACCCAGTACTTC. The J gene is TRBJ2-5, the V gene TRBV11-2, with D perhaps assigned TRBD1 or TRBD2 (6 bases each). CDR1 and CDR2 (germline): SGHAT, FQNNGV. The CDR3 has 16 amino acids. V was cut by 5 bases and J by 0 bases, with 16 bases left in between.

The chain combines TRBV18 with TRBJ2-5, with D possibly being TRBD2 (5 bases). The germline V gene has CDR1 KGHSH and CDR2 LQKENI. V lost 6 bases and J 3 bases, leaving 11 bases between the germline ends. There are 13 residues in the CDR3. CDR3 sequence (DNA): TGTGCCAGCTCCTTAGCGTACGAAGAGACCCAGTACTTC. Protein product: CASSLAYEETQYF.

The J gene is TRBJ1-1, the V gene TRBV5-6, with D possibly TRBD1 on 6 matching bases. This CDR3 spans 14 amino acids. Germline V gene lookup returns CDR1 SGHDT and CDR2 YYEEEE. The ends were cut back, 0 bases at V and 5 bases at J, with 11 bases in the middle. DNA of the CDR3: TGTGCCAGCAGCTTGGCCCAGGGGCGGACTGAAGCTTTCTTT. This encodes CASSLAQGRTEAFF.

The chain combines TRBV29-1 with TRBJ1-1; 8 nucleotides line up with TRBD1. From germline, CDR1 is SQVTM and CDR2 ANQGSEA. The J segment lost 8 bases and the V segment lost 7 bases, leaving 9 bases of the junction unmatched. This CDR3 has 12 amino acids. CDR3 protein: CSAGSRTGEAFF. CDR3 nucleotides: TGCAGCGCGGGAAGTAGGACAGGGGAAGCTTTCTTT.

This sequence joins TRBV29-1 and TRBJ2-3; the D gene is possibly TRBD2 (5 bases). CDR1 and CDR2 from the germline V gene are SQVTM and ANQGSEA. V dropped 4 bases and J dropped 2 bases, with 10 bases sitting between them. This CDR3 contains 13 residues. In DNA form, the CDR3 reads TGCAGCGTTGCTGGGAGTTCCACAGATACGCAGTATTTT. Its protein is CSVAGSSTDTQYF.

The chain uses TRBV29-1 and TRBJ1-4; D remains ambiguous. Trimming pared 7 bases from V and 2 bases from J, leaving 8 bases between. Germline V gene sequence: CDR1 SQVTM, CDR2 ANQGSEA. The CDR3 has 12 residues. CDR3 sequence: CSALGTNEKLFF. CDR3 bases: TGCAGCGCCCTCGGCACTAATGAAAAACTGTTTTTT.

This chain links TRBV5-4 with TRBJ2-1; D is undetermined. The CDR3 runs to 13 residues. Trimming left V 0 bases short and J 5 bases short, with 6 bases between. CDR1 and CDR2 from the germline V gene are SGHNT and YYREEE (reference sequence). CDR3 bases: TGTGCCAGCAGCTTGGATCAGAACAATGAGCAGTTCTTC. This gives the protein CASSLDQNNEQFF. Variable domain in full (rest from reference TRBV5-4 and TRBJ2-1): ETGVTQSPTHLIKTRGQQVTLRCSSQSGHNTVSWYQQALGQGPQFIFQYYREEENGRGNFPPRFSGLQFPNYSSELNVNALELDDSALYLCASSLDQNNEQFFGPGTRLTVL.

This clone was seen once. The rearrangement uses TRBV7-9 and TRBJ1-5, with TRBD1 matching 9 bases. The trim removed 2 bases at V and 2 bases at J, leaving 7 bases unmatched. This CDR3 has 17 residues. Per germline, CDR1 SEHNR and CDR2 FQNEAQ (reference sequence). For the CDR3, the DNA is TGTGCCAGCAGCTTACCACAGGGGGCGAACGGCAATCAGCCCCAGCATTTT. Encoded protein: CASSLPQGANGNQPQHF.

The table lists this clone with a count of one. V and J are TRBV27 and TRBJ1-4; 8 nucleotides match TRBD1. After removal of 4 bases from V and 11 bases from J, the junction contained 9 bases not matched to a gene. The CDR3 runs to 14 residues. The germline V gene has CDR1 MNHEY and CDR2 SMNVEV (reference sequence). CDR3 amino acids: CASSSRTGQVKLFF. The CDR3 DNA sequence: TGTGCCAGCAGTTCAAGGACAGGGCAAGTGAAACTGTTTTTT.

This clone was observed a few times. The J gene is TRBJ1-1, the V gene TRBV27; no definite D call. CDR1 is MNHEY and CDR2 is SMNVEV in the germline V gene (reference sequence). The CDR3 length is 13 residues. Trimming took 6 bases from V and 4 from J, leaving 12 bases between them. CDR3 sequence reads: CASSVASPTEAFF. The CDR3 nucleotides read TGTGCCAGCAGCGTAGCCAGCCCCACTGAAGCTTTCTTT.

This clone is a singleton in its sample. The CDR3 here is CASSLEGGAGEQFF. CDR3 DNA sequence: TGTGCCAGCAGCTTAGAGGGGGGCGCAGGTGAGCAGTTCTTC. The V and J genes are TRBV7-9 and TRBJ2-1; D tentatively reads TRBD1 or TRBD2 (6 bases each). The CDR3 spans 14 residues. Trimming took off 1 base at V and 9 bases at J, with 13 bases between the two ends. Germline V gene lookup returns CDR1 SEHNR and CDR2 FQNEAQ (reference sequence).

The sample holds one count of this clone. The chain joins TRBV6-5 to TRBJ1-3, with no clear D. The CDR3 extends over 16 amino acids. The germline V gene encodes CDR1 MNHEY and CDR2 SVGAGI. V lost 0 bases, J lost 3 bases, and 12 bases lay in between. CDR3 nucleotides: TGTGCCAGCAGTTACTCGATGGGCACTATTGGAAACACCATATATTTT. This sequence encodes CASSYSMGTIGNTIYF.

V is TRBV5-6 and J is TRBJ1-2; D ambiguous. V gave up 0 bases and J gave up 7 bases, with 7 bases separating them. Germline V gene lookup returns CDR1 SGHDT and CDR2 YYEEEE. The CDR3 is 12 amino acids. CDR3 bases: TGTGCCAGCAGCTTGGAAGTTAGTGGCTACACCTTC. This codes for CASSLEVSGYTF.

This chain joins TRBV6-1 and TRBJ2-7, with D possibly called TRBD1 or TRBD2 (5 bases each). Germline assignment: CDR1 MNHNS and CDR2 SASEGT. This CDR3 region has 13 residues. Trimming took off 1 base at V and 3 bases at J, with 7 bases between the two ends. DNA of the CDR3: TGTGCCAGCAGTGAAGGGGACGGCTACGAGCAGTACTTC. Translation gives CASSEGDGYEQYF.

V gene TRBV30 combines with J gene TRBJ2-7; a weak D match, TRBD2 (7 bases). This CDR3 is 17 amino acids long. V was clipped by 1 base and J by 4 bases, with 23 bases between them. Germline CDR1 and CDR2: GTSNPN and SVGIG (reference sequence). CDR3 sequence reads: CAWSALGGRGALYEQYF. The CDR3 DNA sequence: TGTGCCTGGAGTGCCCTCGGGGGGCGCGGCGCTTTATACGAGCAGTACTTC.

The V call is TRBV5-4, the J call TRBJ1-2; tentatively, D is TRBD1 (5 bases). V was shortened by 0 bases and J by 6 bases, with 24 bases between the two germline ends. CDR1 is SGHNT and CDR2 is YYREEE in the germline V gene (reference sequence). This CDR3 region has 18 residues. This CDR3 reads CASSLAFGGRGRPNGYTF. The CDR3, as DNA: TGTGCCAGCAGCTTGGCCTTTGGGGGGAGGGGACGGCCGAATGGCTACACCTTC.

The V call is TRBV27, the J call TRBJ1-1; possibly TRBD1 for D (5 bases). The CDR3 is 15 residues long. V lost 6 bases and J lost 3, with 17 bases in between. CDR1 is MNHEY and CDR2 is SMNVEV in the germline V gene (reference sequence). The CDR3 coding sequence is TGTGCCAGCAGCCTCACGTGGGGAGGGGACACTGAAGCTTTCTTT. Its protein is CASSLTWGGDTEAFF.

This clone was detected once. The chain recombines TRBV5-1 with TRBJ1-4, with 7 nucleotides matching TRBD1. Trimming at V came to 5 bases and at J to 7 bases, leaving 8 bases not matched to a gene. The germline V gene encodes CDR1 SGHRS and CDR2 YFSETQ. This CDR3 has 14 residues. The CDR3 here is CASSPYRGGEKLFF. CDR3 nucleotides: TGCGCCAGCAGTCCTTACAGGGGTGGTGAAAAACTGTTTTTT.

CDR3: CASSPSMTGDYGYTF. CDR3 DNA sequence: TGTGCCAGCTCACCCTCTATGACAGGGGACTATGGCTACACCTTC. The chain couples TRBV18 to TRBJ1-2; 8 nucleotides line up with TRBD1. The germline V gene has CDR1 KGHSH and CDR2 LQKENI. CDR3 length: 15 residues. V was pared by 3 bases and J by 3 bases, with 6 bases of the junction left unmatched.

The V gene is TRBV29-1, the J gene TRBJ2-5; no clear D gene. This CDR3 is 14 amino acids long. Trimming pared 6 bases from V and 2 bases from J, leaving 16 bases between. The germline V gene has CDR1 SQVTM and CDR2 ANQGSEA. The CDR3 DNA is TGCAGCGTGTCCCCCGAGTGGGAACAAGAGACCCAGTACTTC. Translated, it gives CSVSPEWEQETQYF.

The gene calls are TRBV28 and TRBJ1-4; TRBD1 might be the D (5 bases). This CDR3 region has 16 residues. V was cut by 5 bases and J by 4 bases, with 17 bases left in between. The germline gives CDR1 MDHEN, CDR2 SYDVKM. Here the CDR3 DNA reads TGTGCCAGCAGTCCAATTGAGGGGACCGTTAATGAAAAACTGTTTTTT. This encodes CASSPIEGTVNEKLFF.

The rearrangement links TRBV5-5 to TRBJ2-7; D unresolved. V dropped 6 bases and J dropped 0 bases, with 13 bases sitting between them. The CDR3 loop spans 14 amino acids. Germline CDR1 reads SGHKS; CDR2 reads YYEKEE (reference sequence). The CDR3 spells CASNDDPNSYEQYF. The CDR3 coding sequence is TGTGCCAGCAATGACGACCCTAACTCCTACGAGCAGTACTTC.

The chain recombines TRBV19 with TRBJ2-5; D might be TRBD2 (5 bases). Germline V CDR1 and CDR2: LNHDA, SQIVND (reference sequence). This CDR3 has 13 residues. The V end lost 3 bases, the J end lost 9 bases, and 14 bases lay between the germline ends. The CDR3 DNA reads TGTGCCAGTAGTATTGGGGATGCTAGCCCCCAGTACTTC. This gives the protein CASSIGDASPQYF.